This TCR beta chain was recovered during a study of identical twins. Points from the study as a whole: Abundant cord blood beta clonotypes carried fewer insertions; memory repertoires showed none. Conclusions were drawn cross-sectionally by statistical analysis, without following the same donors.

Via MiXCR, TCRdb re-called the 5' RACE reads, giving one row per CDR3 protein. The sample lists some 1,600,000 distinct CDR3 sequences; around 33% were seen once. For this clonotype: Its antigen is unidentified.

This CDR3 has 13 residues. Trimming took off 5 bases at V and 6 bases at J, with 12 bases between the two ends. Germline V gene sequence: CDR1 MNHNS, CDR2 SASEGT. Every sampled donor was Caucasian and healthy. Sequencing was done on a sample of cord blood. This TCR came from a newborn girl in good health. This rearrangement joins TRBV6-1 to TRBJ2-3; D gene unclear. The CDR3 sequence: CASSPSLPDTQYF. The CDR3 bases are TGTGCCAGCAGTCCCAGTCTCCCCGATACGCAGTATTTT.